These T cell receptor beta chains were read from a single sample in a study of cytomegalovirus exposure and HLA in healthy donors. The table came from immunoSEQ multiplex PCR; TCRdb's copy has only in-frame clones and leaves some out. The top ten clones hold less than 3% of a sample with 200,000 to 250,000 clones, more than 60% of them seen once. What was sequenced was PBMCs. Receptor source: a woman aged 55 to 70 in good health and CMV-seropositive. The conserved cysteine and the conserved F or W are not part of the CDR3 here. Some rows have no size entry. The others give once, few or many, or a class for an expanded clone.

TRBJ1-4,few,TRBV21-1,ASSREVGEKLF
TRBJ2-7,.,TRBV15,ATSRGREYEQY
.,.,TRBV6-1,AGQDRNSYEQY
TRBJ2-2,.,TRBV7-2,ATRDRGRNTGELF
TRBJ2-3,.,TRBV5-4,ASSGGPGTSAGDTQY
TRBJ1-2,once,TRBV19,ASSISGQGNYGYT
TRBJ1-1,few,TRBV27,ASSFRGQNTEAF
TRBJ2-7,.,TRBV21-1,ASSKGQGACEQY
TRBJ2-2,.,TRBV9,ASSVGSGAINTGELF
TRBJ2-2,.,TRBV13,ASSKIETGATGELF
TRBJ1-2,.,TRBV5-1,ASSLTANYGYT
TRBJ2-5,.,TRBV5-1,ASSFTGRRETQY
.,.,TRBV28,ASSSPASEQY
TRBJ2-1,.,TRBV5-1,ASSLAGNEQF
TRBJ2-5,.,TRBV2,ALLIWGTGSQRNFQETQY
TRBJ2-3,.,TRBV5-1,ASSHGQSTDTQY
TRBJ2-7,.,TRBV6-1,ASSEAPGTVYEQY
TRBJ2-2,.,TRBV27,ASSLSGTGAVGELF
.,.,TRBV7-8,ASSLALGPSYEQY
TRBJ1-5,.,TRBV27,ASSLRGNQPQH
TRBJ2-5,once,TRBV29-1,SVEPDKEETQY
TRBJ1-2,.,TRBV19,ASSIIGGAASYGYT